This T cell receptor (beta chain) was found in a study of molecular identifiers for immune sequencing clone quantification. Study results and limitations: Under 1% of molecules in naive cells, but over 98% of effector molecules, belonged to clones above 20 RNA copies.

The germline V gene has CDR1 LGHDT and CDR2 YNNKEL (reference sequence). The CDR3 covers 15 residues. Trimming removed 1 base from V and 3 bases from J, with 12 bases in between. This clonotype was seen many times. Its antigen is not identified. TCRdb redid the calling of the PCR reads with MiXCR, one entry per CDR3 protein. This sample has roughly 9,700 distinct CDR3 sequences, with roughly a fifth found just once. Naive CD8 libraries were made from roughly 20,000 to 1,000,000 sorted cells, and they used 10%, 30% or 50% RNA. Sorting selected naive CD8 T cells with a CD8+CD4-CCR7+CD45RA+ phenotype. V is TRBV3-1 and J is TRBJ2-5; D remains ambiguous. This clonotype was obtained from a human donor in good health. Some libraries in this study had Jurkat cell RNA spiked in. The specimen sequenced was naive CD8+ T cells from blood, with Jurkat cell RNA spiked in. The subset denotes: FACS-sorted CD8+CD4-CCR7+CD45RA+ naive T cells. The CDR3 sequence is CASSQALAQKETQYF. DNA of the CDR3: TGTGCCAGCAGCCAAGCGTTAGCACAGAAAGAGACCCAGTACTTC.